The T cell receptor beta chain under discussion was sequenced for a study of sequential checkpoint blockade in melanoma. Background on the study: Arm A got nivolumab then ipilimumab; arm B the reverse, 1:1. Both treatment sequences were followed by maintenance nivolumab.

The treatment here: randomized to nivolumab then ipilimumab (arm A) or the reverse (arm B). No patient had prior DNA-damaging chemotherapy. Sorted cells were live CD3+CD8+, lacking CD19 and CD56, from PBMCs. Some clones are missing from TCRdb's copy, which holds only in-frame ones; the method was immunoSEQ multiplex PCR. The sample yields under 25,000 clones, 73% seen once. J lost 6 bases, V lost 4 bases, and 11 bases had no gene match. The CDR3 totals 15 residues. CDR1 is SGHNT, CDR2 YYREEE, per germline (reference sequence). Within the sample, this clone is medium-sized. The TCR originated in a human donor with melanoma. V usage is TRBV5-4 and J usage is TRBJ1-2, with 8 positions matching TRBD1. This specimen was CD8+ T cells sorted from blood (inferred from file names), taken from a patient given nivolumab and ipilimumab in sequence. In nucleotides, the CDR3 is TGTGCCAGCAGCGGCAGAGGACAGGGCCGAGATGGCTACACCTTC. This gives the protein CASSGRGQGRDGYTF.